This T cell receptor beta chain was captured in a study of cytotoxic CD8 clonotypes in ibrutinib-treated CLL. The table came from immunoSEQ multiplex PCR; TCRdb's copy has only in-frame clones and leaves some out. The table lists 130,000 or so clones, approximately 80% of them singletons, with about 3.5% in the top ten. Of note for this clone: The antigen is not known.

Study-level results: Baseline clonality was higher than in age-matched healthy donors and moved in step with circulating CD8+ T-cell counts.

CDR3 size: 13 residues. V lost 1 base to trimming and J lost 5 bases, with 5 bases between them. Germline loops: CDR1 SSHAT, CDR2 FNYEAQ (reference sequence). The chain carries TRBV7-7 and TRBJ1-4; D gene unclear. The sequencing used PBMCs, collected after 24 months of ibrutinib treatment. The source is a human donor with chronic lymphocytic leukemia. CDR3 protein: CASSLGENEKLFF. The CDR3 coding sequence is TGTGCCAGCAGCTTAGGGGAAAATGAAAAACTGTTTTTT. The whole variable domain, remainder taken from reference TRBV7-7 and TRBJ1-4, is GAGVSQSPRYKVTKRGQDVTLRCDPISSHATLYWYQQALGQGPEFLTYFNYEAQPDKSGLPSDRFSAERPEGSISTLTIQRTEQRDSAMYRCASSLGENEKLFFGSGTQLSVL.